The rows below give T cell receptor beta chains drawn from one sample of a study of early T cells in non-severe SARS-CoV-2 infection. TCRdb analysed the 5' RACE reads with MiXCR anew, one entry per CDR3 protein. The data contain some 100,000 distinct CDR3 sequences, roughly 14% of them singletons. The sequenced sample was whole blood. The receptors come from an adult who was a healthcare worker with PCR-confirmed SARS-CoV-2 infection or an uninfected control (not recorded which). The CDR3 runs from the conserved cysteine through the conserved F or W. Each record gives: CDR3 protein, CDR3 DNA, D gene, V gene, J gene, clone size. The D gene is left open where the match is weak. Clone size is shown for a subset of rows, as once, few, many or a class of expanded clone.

cdr3_aa: CASSYHQAIEGYTF
cdr3_nt: TGTGCCAGCAGTTACCACCAGGCCATTGAGGGCTACACCTTC
d_call: NA
v_call: TRBV6-6
j_call: TRBJ1-2
clone_size: few

cdr3_aa: CASSRSGETQYF
cdr3_nt: TGTGCCAGCAGCCGATCAGGAGAGACCCAGTACTTC
d_call: NA
v_call: TRBV7-9
j_call: TRBJ2-5
clone_size: few

cdr3_aa: CASSSSDWSNSYNEQFF
cdr3_nt: TGTGCCAGCAGCTCATCGGACTGGTCAAATTCCTACAATGAGCAGTTCTTC
d_call: NA
v_call: TRBV7-8
j_call: TRBJ2-1
clone_size: NA

cdr3_aa: CSARDPTSGGTDTQYF
cdr3_nt: TGCAGTGCTAGAGATCCCACTAGCGGGGGTACAGATACGCAGTATTTT
d_call: TRBD2
v_call: TRBV20-1
j_call: TRBJ2-3
clone_size: NA

cdr3_aa: CASSLGQLINYGYTF
cdr3_nt: TGTGCCAGCAGCTTGGGACAGCTAATTAACTATGGCTACACCTTC
d_call: TRBD1
v_call: TRBV11-2
j_call: TRBJ1-2
clone_size: NA

cdr3_aa: CASSELYPDTQYF
cdr3_nt: TGTGCCAGCAGTGAACTTTACCCAGATACGCAGTATTTT
d_call: NA
v_call: TRBV6-1
j_call: TRBJ2-3
clone_size: few

cdr3_aa: CASSIDRWRGTYNEQFF
cdr3_nt: TGTGCCAGTAGTATAGATAGATGGCGGGGGACCTACAATGAGCAGTTCTTC
d_call: TRBD2
v_call: TRBV19
j_call: TRBJ2-1
clone_size: few

cdr3_aa: CASRQLAQTQYF
cdr3_nt: TGTGCCAGCAGACAACTAGCACAGACCCAGTACTTC
d_call: NA
v_call: TRBV12-3/TRBV12-4
j_call: TRBJ2-5
clone_size: NA

cdr3_aa: CASRWPGQVSSGANVLTF
cdr3_nt: TGTGCCAGCAGATGGCCGGGACAGGTCTCCTCTGGGGCCAACGTCCTGACTTTC
d_call: TRBD1
v_call: TRBV7-9
j_call: TRBJ2-6
clone_size: few

cdr3_aa: CASSPSEGRNQPQHF
cdr3_nt: TGTGCCAGCTCACCATCGGAGGGACGGAATCAGCCCCAGCATTTT
d_call: NA
v_call: TRBV18
j_call: TRBJ1-5
clone_size: NA

cdr3_aa: CASSLAGRGQGNEKLFF
cdr3_nt: TGTGCCAGCAGCTTAGCGGGTAGGGGACAGGGTAATGAAAAACTGTTTTTT
d_call: TRBD1
v_call: TRBV7-9
j_call: TRBJ1-4
clone_size: many

cdr3_aa: CASSPFPVTYSNQPQHF
cdr3_nt: TGTGCCAGCAGCCCATTCCCGGTTACCTATAGCAATCAGCCCCAGCATTTT
d_call: NA
v_call: TRBV6-5
j_call: TRBJ1-5
clone_size: few